This T cell receptor (beta chain) came from a study of cytomegalovirus exposure and HLA in healthy donors. At the level of the study: A data release that came early held about 89 million unique TCRs from HLA-typed donors.

60 Vbeta and 13 Jbeta primers were used in PCR. Method: immunoSEQ multiplex PCR; TCRdb's copy keeps in-frame clones and lacks some. The data show 100,000 to 150,000 clones, 72% seen once. Healthy bone marrow donors made up the donors. The CDR3 is made up of 13 amino acids. The germline gives CDR1 SEHNR, CDR2 FQNEAQ (reference sequence). V was shortened by 3 bases and J by 3 bases, with 9 bases between the two germline ends. This TCR came from a man in his forties or fifties in good health and CMV-seropositive. The chain combines TRBV7-9 with TRBJ2-7; no firm D call. Sequenced: PBMCs. The chain's CDR3 is CASSLGILYEQYF. The DNA of the CDR3 is TGTGCCAGCAGCTTGGGCATCCTCTACGAGCAGTACTTC.